One T cell receptor beta chain is described in this entry. The antigen is not known. At cycle 4 day 1, cycle 7 day 1, and baseline, blood was sampled. The data belong to a study of OX40 agonist ivuxolimab in advanced cancers. Regarding the study as a whole: Both blood CD4+ and CD8+ T cells showed clonal growth by week 6 at 0.1 to 3.0 mg/kg. The study found that CD8+ T cells averaged more expanded clones than CD4+.

Germline values: CDR1 MNHEY, CDR2 SVGAGI. Trimming removed 1 base at V and 0 bases at J, with 9 bases between. The CDR3 is 15 residues long. Generated by immunoSEQ multiplex PCR, the TCRdb table keeps only in-frame clones and is missing some. The top ten hold 3.5% to 5.5% of the sample, which has roughly 50,000 clones, 80% seen once. V usage is TRBV6-5 and J usage is TRBJ1-2; tentative D call: TRBD1 (5 bases). The input for sequencing was CD4+ or CD8+ T cells sorted from blood, taken in a trial of the OX40 agonist ivuxolimab. The sequence was obtained from an adult with an advanced solid tumor such as melanoma, head and neck, liver or kidney cancer. The CDR3 region has the DNA TGTGCCAGCAGTTACTTGGGGGGAGCTAACTATGGCTACACCTTC. This encodes CASSYLGGANYGYTF.